This T cell receptor beta chain was sequenced in a study of shared clonotypes between healthy human individuals. Terminally differentiated effector memory CD45RA+ cells were excluded by CCR7 positive selection of CD45RO-negative cells. The V and J ends lost 0 bases and 8 bases respectively, with 8 bases between them. The CDR3 extends over 13 amino acids. Germline CDR1 and CDR2: SGHVS and FNYEAQ. Assay: immunoSEQ multiplex PCR; the TCRdb copy retains only in-frame clones and omits some. The top ten hold about 0.22% of the sample, which has under 1 million clones, about 96% seen once. Specimen: naive CD8+ T cells sorted from blood. The sequence was collected from a man younger than 40 in good health. The chain uses TRBV7-6 and TRBJ2-1; no clear D. CDR3: CASSLAPQDEQFF. Written as DNA, the CDR3 is TGTGCCAGCAGCTTAGCACCTCAGGATGAGCAGTTCTTC.